The 22 T cell receptor beta chains below were found in one sample sequenced in a study of T cells in Graves' hyperthyroidism and ophthalmopathy. Amplification yielded TCR beta CDR3 regions, with RNA transcripts as the source. HTBI primers were the set used in a first-round RT-PCR of the TCR CDR3. TCRdb re-called the multiplex PCR reads with MiXCR, one entry per CDR3 protein. The sample shows 600,000 to 850,000 distinct CDR3 sequences, approximately 18% of them seen only once. Material: blood. Receptor source: a woman between 45 and 65 years old with Graves' hyperthyroidism that later progressed to Graves' ophthalmopathy.

V gene TRBV20-1 combines with J gene TRBJ2-7; no clear D. Trimming shortened V by 0 bases and J by 5 bases, and 14 bases separated the two germline ends. The V gene's germline CDR1 is DFQATT and CDR2 SNEGSKA (reference sequence). The CDR3 runs to 14 residues. CDR3 nucleotides: TGCAGTGCTAGAGATCTTTCAGGACGTGACGAGCAGTACTTC. Residues: CSARDLSGRDEQYF.

V gene TRBV12-3 or TRBV12-4 combines with J gene TRBJ1-3; 7 bases are shared with TRBD1. The CDR3 extends over 15 amino acids. J gave up 3 bases and V 7 bases, and 9 bases lay outside the gene matches. The CDR3 DNA follows: TGTGCCAGCATTCTGACAGGGTTCCTTGGAAACACCATATATTTT. Encoded protein: CASILTGFLGNTIYF.

The chain has TRBV19 and TRBJ2-1; weak D call: TRBD2 (6 bases). V lost 3 bases to trimming and J lost 0 bases, with 9 bases between them. This CDR3 comprises 15 residues. Germline V gene lookup returns CDR1 LNHDA and CDR2 SQIVND (reference sequence). This chain's CDR3 is CASSMETSSYNEQFF. The CDR3 DNA sequence: TGTGCCAGTAGTATGGAGACTAGCTCCTACAATGAGCAGTTCTTC.

In its sample, this clonotype was seen many times. The rearrangement joins TRBV2 to TRBJ2-2, with D unresolved. The CDR3 extends over 15 amino acids. Germline V gene sequence: CDR1 SNHLY, CDR2 FYNNEI. The V and J ends lost 4 bases and 0 bases respectively, with 9 bases between them. This chain's CDR3 is CASSVTVPNTGELFF. As DNA, the CDR3 is TGTGCCAGCAGTGTAACAGTACCGAACACCGGGGAGCTGTTTTTT.

The chain recombines TRBV27 with TRBJ2-1; tentatively, D is TRBD1 (6 bases). Trimming removed 7 bases from V and 5 bases from J, with 15 bases in between. Germline V gives CDR1 MNHEY, CDR2 SMNVEV (reference sequence). The CDR3 is 14 amino acids. The DNA of the CDR3 is TGTGCCAGCAACACAAACAGGGACAACAATGAGCAGTTCTTC. This encodes CASNTNRDNNEQFF.

This clonotype showed up just a few times. The chain combines TRBV27 with TRBJ2-7, with D perhaps matching TRBD1 (6 bases). Looked up from germline, CDR1 is MNHEY and CDR2 is SMNVEV (reference sequence). With 4 bases removed from V and 5 bases from J, the gap between germline ends came to 12 bases. There are 13 residues in the CDR3. CDR3 sequence reads: CASSSRGSDEQYF. In nucleotides, the CDR3 is TGTGCCAGCAGTTCCAGGGGATCCGACGAGCAGTACTTC.

This clonotype turned up a few times. A junction end diverges from the germline sequence, so it may reflect a read error. The V and J genes are TRBV6-5 and TRBJ1-1; 8 positions agree with TRBD1. Germline values: CDR1 MNHEY, CDR2 SVGAGI. This CDR3 is 16 amino acids long. The CDR3 sequence is CAGSYRAGGEDTEAFF. The CDR3 DNA is TGTGCCGGCAGTTACCGGGCAGGGGGCGAGGATACTGAAGCTTTCTTT.

This clonotype came up a few times. This chain connects TRBV4-2 to TRBJ1-5, with TRBD1 matching over 7 bases. Germline lookup yields CDR1 LGHNA and CDR2 YNFKEQ. This CDR3 comprises 16 residues. The trim removed 3 bases at V and 2 bases at J, leaving 7 bases unmatched. CDR3 in amino acids: CASSQDRTGGNQPQHF. CDR3 sequence (DNA): TGTGCCAGCAGCCAGGACCGGACAGGAGGCAATCAGCCCCAGCATTTT.

The V gene is TRBV12-5, the J gene TRBJ1-2; 12 bases are a match to TRBD1. J gave up 6 bases and V 2 bases, and 7 bases lay outside the gene matches. From germline, CDR1 is LGHNT and CDR2 FRNRAP. This CDR3 has 16 residues. The CDR3 is CASGLILGQGADGYTF. DNA of the CDR3: TGTGCTAGTGGTTTGATCCTGGGACAGGGGGCCGATGGCTACACCTTC.

This chain links TRBV19 with TRBJ2-1, with 8 bases aligning to TRBD2. This CDR3 has 16 amino acids. The V segment lost 1 base and the J segment 8 bases; nucleotides outside the gene matches: 10. Germline values: CDR1 LNHDA, CDR2 SQIVND (reference sequence). The CDR3 DNA sequence: TGTGCCAGTAGTATAGGTGCGAGCGGGGGTATCGATGAGCAGTTCTTC. It translates to CASSIGASGGIDEQFF.

This clonotype was counted a few times. V and J are TRBV25-1 and TRBJ2-3; 8 positions match TRBD1. CDR1 is MGHDK and CDR2 is SYGVNS in the germline V gene. The V and J ends lost 4 bases and 2 bases, in that order; junction bases with no gene match: 5. This CDR3 region has 15 residues. CDR3 nucleotides: TGTGCCAGCAGTGCAGCGACAGGGGTCACAGATACGCAGTATTTT. Translating gives CASSAATGVTDTQYF.

In the case of this clonotype: One junction end does not reproduce the germline sequence, and a read error may be involved. This chain links TRBV15 with TRBJ1-1; no reliable D call. This CDR3 comprises 15 residues. The germline V gene has CDR1 LNHNV and CDR2 YYDKDF (reference sequence). CDR3 protein: CAASRDVRLNTEAFF. CDR3 coding DNA: TGTGCCGCCAGCAGAGATGTACGGTTGAACACTGAAGCTTTCTTT.

This CDR3 reads CASSPYPTRPSGANVLTF. The CDR3 region has the DNA TGTGCCAGCAGCCCCTACCCAACCCGACCCTCTGGGGCCAACGTCCTGACTTTC. The chain is built from TRBV5-4 and TRBJ2-6; D gene uncertain. There are 18 residues in the CDR3. Germline CDR1 and CDR2: SGHNT and YYREEE (reference sequence). V was clipped by 4 bases and J by 0 bases, with 17 bases between them.

Comment on this clonotype: Given the absence of the conserved phenylalanine or tryptophan at the CDR3 end, a read error is likely. The chain combines TRBV20-1 with TRBJ2-7, with D tentatively TRBD1 or TRBD2 (5 bases each). Germline-derived CDR1 and CDR2 are DFQATT and SNEGSKA (reference sequence). The CDR3 spans 14 residues. V was cut by 6 bases and J by 3 bases, with 18 bases left in between. CDR3 DNA sequence: TGCAGTGCCCCAATTCGGGGCACAGACTACGAGCAGTACCTC. It encodes CSAPIRGTDYEQYL.

There are a few counts of this clonotype. The gene calls are TRBV6-1 and TRBJ2-1, with unresolved D. The germline CDR1 and CDR2 sequences are MNHNS and SASEGT. V was shortened by 7 bases and J by 8 bases, with 15 bases between the two germline ends. This CDR3 has 13 amino acids. The CDR3 coding sequence is TGTGCCAGCAAAACCCCGACCGGGCATGAGCAGTTCTTC. Protein: CASKTPTGHEQFF.

This clonotype showed up many times. This rearrangement joins TRBV20-1 to TRBJ2-7; 7 bases line up with TRBD2. The trim removed 0 bases at V and 3 bases at J, leaving 8 bases unmatched. The CDR3 sequence is 15 residues long. Germline loops: CDR1 DFQATT, CDR2 SNEGSKA (reference sequence). CDR3 DNA: TGCAGTGCTAGAGATAGTTGGGGGGGAGACTACGAGCAGTACTTC. It yields the protein CSARDSWGGDYEQYF.

The chain recombines TRBV5-1 with TRBJ2-1; possible D gene TRBD2, 5 bases. CDR3 length: 15 residues. Looked up from germline, CDR1 is SGHRS and CDR2 is YFSETQ. V lost 0 bases, J lost 6 bases, and 13 bases lay in between. CDR3 sequence reads: CASSLEPKRVNEQFF. CDR3 nucleotides: TGCGCCAGCAGCTTGGAACCTAAGAGGGTCAATGAGCAGTTCTTC.

This clonotype was found a few times. This chain connects TRBV20-1 to TRBJ2-3, with TRBD1 as a possible D gene (6 bases). Per the germline V gene, CDR1 is DFQATT and CDR2 is SNEGSKA (reference sequence). Trimming left V 6 bases short and J 4 bases short, with 20 bases between. This CDR3 spans 15 amino acids. The CDR3 region is CSAHRSGVTADTQYF. In DNA form, the CDR3 reads TGCAGTGCCCACCGGTCAGGGGTTACTGCAGATACGCAGTATTTT.

This chain uses TRBV6-1 with TRBJ2-5, with D unresolved. Trimming removed 8 bases at V and 1 base at J, with 8 bases between. Germline loops: CDR1 MNHNS, CDR2 SASEGT. The CDR3 is made up of 12 amino acids. The CDR3 sequence is CASGRVQETQYF. The CDR3 nucleotides are TGTGCCAGCGGCCGGGTCCAAGAGACCCAGTACTTC.

This clonotype turned up a few times. The genes are TRBV11-3 and TRBJ2-1, with D maybe TRBD2 (6 bases). Trimming took off 3 bases at V and 4 bases at J, with 19 bases between the two ends. Per the germline V gene, CDR1 is SGHNT and CDR2 is YENEEA. The CDR3 has 17 residues. The DNA for the CDR3 is TGTGCCAGCAGCTTTGGGGCTGGGCGGGGAGATTACAATGAGCAGTTCTTC. Translated, it gives CASSFGAGRGDYNEQFF.

V usage is TRBV5-1 and J usage is TRBJ1-2; unclear D gene. V lost 9 bases, J lost 2 bases, and 11 bases lay in between. Germline V gives CDR1 SGHRS, CDR2 YFSETQ. This CDR3 is 12 amino acids long. CDR3 loop: CANITRNYGYTF. In nucleotides, the CDR3 is TGCGCCAACATCACGAGGAACTATGGCTACACCTTC. The variable domain in full, completed from reference TRBV5-1 and TRBJ1-2, reads KAGVTQTPRYLIKTRGQQVTLSCSPISGHRSVSWYQQTPGQGLQFLFEYFSETQRNKGNFPGRFSGRQFSNSRSEMNVSTLELGDSALYLCANITRNYGYTFGSGTRLTVV.

This clonotype was found many times. The chain employs TRBV5-1 and TRBJ2-7, with 10 bases that match TRBD1. Per the germline V gene, CDR1 is SGHRS and CDR2 is YFSETQ. CDR3 length: 13 residues. The V gene end was trimmed by 4 bases and the J gene end by 5 bases; junction bases not matched to a gene: 3. The CDR3 loop reads CASSRDRGNEQYF. CDR3 coding DNA: TGCGCCAGCAGCAGGGACAGGGGCAACGAGCAGTACTTC.